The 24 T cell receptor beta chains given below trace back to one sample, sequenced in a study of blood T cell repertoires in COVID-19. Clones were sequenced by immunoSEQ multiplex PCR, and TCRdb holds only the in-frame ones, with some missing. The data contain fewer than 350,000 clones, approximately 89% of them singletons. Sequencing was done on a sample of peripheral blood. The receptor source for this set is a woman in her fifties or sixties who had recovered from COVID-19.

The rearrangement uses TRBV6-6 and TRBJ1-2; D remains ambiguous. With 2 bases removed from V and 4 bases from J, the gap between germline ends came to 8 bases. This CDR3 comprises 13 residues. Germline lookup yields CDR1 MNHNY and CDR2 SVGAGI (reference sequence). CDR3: CASSYGRSYGYTF. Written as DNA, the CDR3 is TGTGCCAGCAGTTACGGCAGAAGCTATGGCTACACCTTC.

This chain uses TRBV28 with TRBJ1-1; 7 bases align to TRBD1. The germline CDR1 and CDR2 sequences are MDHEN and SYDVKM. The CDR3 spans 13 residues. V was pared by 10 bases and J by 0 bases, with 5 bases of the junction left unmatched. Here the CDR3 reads CATGTVMNTEAFF. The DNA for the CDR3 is TGTGCCACCGGGACAGTCATGAACACTGAAGCTTTCTTT.

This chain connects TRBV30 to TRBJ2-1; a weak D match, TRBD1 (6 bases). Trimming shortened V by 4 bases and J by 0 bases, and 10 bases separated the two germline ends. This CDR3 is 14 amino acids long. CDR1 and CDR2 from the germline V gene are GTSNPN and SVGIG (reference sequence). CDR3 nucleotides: TGTGCCTGGAAAACAGGGTTCTCCTACAATGAGCAGTTCTTC. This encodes CAWKTGFSYNEQFF.

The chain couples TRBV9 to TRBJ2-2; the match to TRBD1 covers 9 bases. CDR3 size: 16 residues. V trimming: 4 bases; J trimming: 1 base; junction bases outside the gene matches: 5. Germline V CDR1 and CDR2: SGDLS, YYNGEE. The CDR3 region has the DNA TGTGCCAGCAGCCCCCGGGGACAGGGGAACACCGGGGAGCTGTTTTTT. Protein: CASSPRGQGNTGELFF.

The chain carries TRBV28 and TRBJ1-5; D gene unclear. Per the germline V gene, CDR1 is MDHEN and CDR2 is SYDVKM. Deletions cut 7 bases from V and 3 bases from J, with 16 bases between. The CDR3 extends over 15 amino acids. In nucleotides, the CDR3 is TGTGCCAGCAATCCGGAGTTTTTCGCCAATCAGCCCCAGCATTTT. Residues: CASNPEFFANQPQHF.

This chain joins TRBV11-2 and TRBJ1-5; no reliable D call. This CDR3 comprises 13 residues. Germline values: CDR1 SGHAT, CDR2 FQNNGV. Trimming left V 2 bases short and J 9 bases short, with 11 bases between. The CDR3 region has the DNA TGTGCCAGCAGCTTAAGCCGCGCGGGGCCCCAGCATTTT. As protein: CASSLSRAGPQHF.

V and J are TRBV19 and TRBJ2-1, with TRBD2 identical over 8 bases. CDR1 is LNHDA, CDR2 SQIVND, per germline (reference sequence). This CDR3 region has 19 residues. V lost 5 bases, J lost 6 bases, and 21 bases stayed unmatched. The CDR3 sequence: CASSLLGGLVGGSSNEQFF. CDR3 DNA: TGTGCCAGTAGTCTTCTAGGGGGACTAGTTGGAGGGAGTTCCAATGAGCAGTTCTTC.

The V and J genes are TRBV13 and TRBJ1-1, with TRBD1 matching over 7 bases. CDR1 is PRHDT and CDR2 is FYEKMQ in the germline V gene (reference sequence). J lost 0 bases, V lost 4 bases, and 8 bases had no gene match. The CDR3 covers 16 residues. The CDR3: CASSSVRGLMNTEAFF. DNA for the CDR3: TGTGCCAGCAGCTCCGTAAGGGGGCTGATGAACACTGAAGCTTTCTTT.

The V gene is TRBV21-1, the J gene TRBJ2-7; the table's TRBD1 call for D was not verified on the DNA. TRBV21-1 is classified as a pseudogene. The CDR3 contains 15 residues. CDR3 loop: CASSKNGQGAYEQYF. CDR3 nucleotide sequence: TGTGCCAGCAGCAAAAATGGACAGGGGGCCTACGAGCAGTACTTC.

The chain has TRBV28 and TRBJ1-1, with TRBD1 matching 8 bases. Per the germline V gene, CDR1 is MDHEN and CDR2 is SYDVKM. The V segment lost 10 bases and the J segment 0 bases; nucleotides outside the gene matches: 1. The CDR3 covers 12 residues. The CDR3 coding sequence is TGTGCCACGGGACAGGTGAACACTGAAGCTTTCTTT. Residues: CATGQVNTEAFF.

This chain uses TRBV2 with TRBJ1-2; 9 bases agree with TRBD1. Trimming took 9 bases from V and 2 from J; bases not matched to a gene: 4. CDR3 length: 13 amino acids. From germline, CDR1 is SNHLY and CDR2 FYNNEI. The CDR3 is CASGTGYNYGYTF. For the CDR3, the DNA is TGTGCCAGTGGGACAGGGTACAACTATGGCTACACCTTC.

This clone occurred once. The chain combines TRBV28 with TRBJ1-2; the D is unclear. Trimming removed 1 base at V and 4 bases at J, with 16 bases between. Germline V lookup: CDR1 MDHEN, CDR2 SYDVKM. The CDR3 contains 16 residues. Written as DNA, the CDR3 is TGTGCCAGCAGTTTATTGACTACCGCGTCCGGCTATGGCTACACCTTC. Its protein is CASSLLTTASGYGYTF.

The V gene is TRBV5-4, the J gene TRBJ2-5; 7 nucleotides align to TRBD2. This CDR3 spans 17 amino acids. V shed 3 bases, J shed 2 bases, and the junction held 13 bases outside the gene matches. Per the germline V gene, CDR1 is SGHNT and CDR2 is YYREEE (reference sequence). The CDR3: CASSSHRTRRGQETQYF. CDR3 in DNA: TGTGCCAGCAGCTCCCACCGTACTCGGCGGGGGCAAGAGACCCAGTACTTC.

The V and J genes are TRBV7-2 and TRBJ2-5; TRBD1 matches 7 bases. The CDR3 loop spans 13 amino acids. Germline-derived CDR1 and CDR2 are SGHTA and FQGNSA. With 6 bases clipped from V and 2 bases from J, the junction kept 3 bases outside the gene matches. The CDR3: CASRIQGQETQYF. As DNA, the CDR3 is TGTGCCAGCAGGATACAGGGGCAAGAGACCCAGTACTTC.

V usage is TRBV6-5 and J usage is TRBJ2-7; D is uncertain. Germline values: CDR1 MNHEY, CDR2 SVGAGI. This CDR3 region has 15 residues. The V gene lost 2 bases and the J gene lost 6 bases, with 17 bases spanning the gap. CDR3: CASSYTDTALGEQYF. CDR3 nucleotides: TGTGCCAGCAGTTACACCGACACAGCCCTGGGCGAGCAGTACTTC.

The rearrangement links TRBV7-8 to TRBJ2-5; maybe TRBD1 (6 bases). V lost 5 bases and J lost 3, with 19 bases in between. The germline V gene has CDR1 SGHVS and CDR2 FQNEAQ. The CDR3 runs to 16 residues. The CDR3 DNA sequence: TGTGCCAGCAGCAAAAAAATGGGGGACAATAAAGAGACCCAGTACTTC. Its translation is CASSKKMGDNKETQYF.

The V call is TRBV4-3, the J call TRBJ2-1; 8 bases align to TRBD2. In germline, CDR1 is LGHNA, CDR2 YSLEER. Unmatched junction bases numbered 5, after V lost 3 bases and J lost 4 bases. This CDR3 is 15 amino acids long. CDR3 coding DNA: TGCGCCAGCAGCCACCAGCGGGAGAGGTACAATGAGCAGTTCTTC. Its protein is CASSHQRERYNEQFF.

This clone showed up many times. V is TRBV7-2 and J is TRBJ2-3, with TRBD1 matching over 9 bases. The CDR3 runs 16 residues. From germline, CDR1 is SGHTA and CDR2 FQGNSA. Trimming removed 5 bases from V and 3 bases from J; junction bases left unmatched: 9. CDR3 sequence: CASSPGQGRGTDTQYF. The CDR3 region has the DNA TGTGCCAGCAGCCCGGGACAGGGAAGAGGGACAGATACGCAGTATTTT.

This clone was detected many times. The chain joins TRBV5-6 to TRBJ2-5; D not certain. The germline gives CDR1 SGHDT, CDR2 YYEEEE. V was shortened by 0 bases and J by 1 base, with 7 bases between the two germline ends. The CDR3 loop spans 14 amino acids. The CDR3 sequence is CASSLDLSQETQYF. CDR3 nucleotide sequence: TGTGCCAGCAGCTTGGATCTGTCCCAAGAGACCCAGTACTTC.

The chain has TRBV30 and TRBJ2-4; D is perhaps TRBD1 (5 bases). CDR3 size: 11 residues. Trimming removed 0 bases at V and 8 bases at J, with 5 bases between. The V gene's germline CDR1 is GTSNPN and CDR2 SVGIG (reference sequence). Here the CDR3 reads CAWSVGDIQYF. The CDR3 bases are TGTGCCTGGAGTGTAGGGGACATTCAGTACTTC.

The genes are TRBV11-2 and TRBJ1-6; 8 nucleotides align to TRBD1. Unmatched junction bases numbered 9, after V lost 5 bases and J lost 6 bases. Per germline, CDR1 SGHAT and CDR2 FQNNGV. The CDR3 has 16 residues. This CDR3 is CASSTRRTGGNSPLHF. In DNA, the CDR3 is TGTGCCAGCAGCACAAGACGCACAGGGGGTAATTCACCCCTCCACTTT.

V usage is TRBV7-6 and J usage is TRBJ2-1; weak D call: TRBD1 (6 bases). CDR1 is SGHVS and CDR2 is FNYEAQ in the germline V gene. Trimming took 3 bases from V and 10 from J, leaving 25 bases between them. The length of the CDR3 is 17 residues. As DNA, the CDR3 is TGTGCCAGCAGCTTTAATCTGATGGGGGCCCAGGTACAAGAGCAGTTCTTC. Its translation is CASSFNLMGAQVQEQFF. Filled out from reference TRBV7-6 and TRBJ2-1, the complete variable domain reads GAGVSQSPRYKVTKRGQDVALRCDPISGHVSLYWYRQALGQGPEFLTYFNYEAQQDKSGLPNDRFSAERPEGSISTLTIQRTEQRDSAMYRCASSFNLMGAQVQEQFFGPGTRLTVL.

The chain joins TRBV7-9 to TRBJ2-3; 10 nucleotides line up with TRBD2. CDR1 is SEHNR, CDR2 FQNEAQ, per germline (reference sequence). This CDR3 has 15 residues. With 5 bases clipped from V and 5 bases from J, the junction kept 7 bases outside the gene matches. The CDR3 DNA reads TGTGCCAGCAGCCTGCTAGCGGGAGTAGGAGATACGCAGTATTTT. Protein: CASSLLAGVGDTQYF.

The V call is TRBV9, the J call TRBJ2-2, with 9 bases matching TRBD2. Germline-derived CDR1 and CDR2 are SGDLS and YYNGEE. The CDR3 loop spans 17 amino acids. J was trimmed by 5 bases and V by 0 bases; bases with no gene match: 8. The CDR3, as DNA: TGTGCCAGCAGCGTAGGGCCCGGGACTAGCACTACCGGGGAGCTGTTTTTT. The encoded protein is CASSVGPGTSTTGELFF.